Shown below are 26 T cell receptor beta chains from a single sample sequenced in a study of T cells after yellow fever vaccination. TCRdb redid the calling of the 5' RACE reads with MiXCR, one entry per CDR3 protein. The data show 120,000 or so distinct CDR3 sequences, roughly 10% seen once. The input for sequencing was CD8+ T cells sorted from PBMCs, taken on the day of the yellow fever booster vaccination. All receptors come from a young man who received the YFV17D yellow fever vaccine.

The V call is TRBV7-6, the J call TRBJ1-1; 8 nucleotides match TRBD1. The CDR3 runs to 17 residues. V shed 1 base and J 0 bases; nucleotides not matched to a gene: 7. CDR1 is SGHVS, CDR2 FNYEAQ, per germline. The CDR3: CASSLGTGPGMNTEAFF. The DNA of the CDR3 is TGTGCCAGCAGCTTAGGGACAGGGCCGGGGATGAACACTGAAGCTTTCTTT.

CDR3 residues: CASSGGRSIYEQYF. The CDR3 DNA sequence: TGCGCCAGCAGCGGGGGGCGGAGTATCTACGAGCAGTACTTC. The V and J genes are TRBV5-1 and TRBJ2-7, with D perhaps TRBD1 or TRBD2 (6 bases each). This CDR3 is 14 amino acids long. Per the germline V gene, CDR1 is SGHRS and CDR2 is YFSETQ. V lost 4 bases and J 3 bases, leaving 14 bases between the germline ends.

In its sample, this clonotype was seen a few times. The chain has TRBV5-1 and TRBJ2-7; D is unclear. Germline CDR1 is SGHRS and CDR2 is YFSETQ. CDR3 length: 15 residues. V shed 0 bases and J shed 0 bases, with 10 bases lying between them. Here the CDR3 DNA reads TGCGCCAGCAGCTTGGTCCCGAATCCCTCCTACGAGCAGTACTTC. This gives the protein CASSLVPNPSYEQYF.

This clonotype occurred a few times. The chain employs TRBV20-1 and TRBJ2-7; 10 positions agree with TRBD2. V lost 6 bases and J lost 0; bases outside the gene matches: 8. CDR1 DFQATT and CDR2 SNEGSKA come from the germline V gene (reference sequence). The CDR3 has 15 residues. CDR3 region: CSARLAGSSSYEQYV. As DNA, the CDR3 is TGCAGTGCAAGACTAGCGGGTTCTAGCTCCTACGAGCAGTACGTC.

This clonotype came up a few times. The rearrangement links TRBV24-1 to TRBJ2-2; 7 positions agree with TRBD1. V lost 4 bases, J lost 4 bases, and 8 bases stayed unmatched. The CDR3 covers 16 residues. CDR1 KGHDR and CDR2 SFDVKD come from the germline V gene. CDR3 sequence: CATSDPTGKSTGELFF. The CDR3 nucleotides read TGTGCCACCAGTGACCCGACAGGGAAAAGCACCGGGGAGCTGTTTTTT.

V usage is TRBV20-1 and J usage is TRBJ2-7, with 8 bases that match TRBD2. V lost 3 bases, J lost 2 bases, and 0 bases stayed unmatched. In germline, CDR1 is DFQATT, CDR2 SNEGSKA (reference sequence). The CDR3 covers 12 residues. DNA for the CDR3: TGCAGTGCTAGTAGCGGGACCTACGAGCAGTACTTC. Residues: CSASSGTYEQYF.

This clonotype was detected many times. The chain combines TRBV4-3 with TRBJ2-7, with D possibly being TRBD2 (6 bases). The CDR3 totals 13 residues. V gave up 3 bases and J gave up 1 base, with 7 bases separating them. Per germline, CDR1 LGHNA and CDR2 YSLEER. The CDR3 region is CASSHGGSYEQYF. CDR3 nucleotides: TGCGCCAGCAGCCATGGAGGGTCCTACGAGCAGTACTTC.

The chain recombines TRBV27 with TRBJ2-7, with D perhaps TRBD2 (5 bases). Trimming removed 6 bases from V and 5 bases from J, with 14 bases in between. From germline, CDR1 is MNHEY and CDR2 SMNVEV (reference sequence). The CDR3 sequence is 13 residues long. The CDR3, as DNA: TGTGCCAGCAGCCCAGCGGCTCCTAACGAGCAGTACTTC. It encodes CASSPAAPNEQYF.

The sample holds a few counts of this clonotype. The chain links TRBV19 to TRBJ1-6, with D possibly matching TRBD1 (6 bases). V was cut by 8 bases and J by 7 bases, with 15 bases left in between. The CDR3 has 14 amino acids. Germline loops: CDR1 LNHDA, CDR2 SQIVND (reference sequence). The CDR3 coding sequence is TGTGCCAGTTCCTATCCGGGGGGCAATTCACCCCTCCACTTT. It encodes CASSYPGGNSPLHF. Full variable domain (outside the CDR3, taken from reference TRBV19 and TRBJ1-6): DGGITQSPKYLFRKEGQNVTLSCEQNLNHDAMYWYRQDPGQGLRLIYYSQIVNDFQKGDIAEGYSVSREKKESFPLTVTSAQKNPTAFYLCASSYPGGNSPLHFGNGTRLTVT.

The count of this clonotype is one. CDR3 region: CASSSYTGQNTEAFF. The CDR3 nucleotides are TGTGCCAGCAGCTCTTATACAGGGCAGAACACTGAAGCTTTCTTT. V and J are TRBV7-9 and TRBJ1-1; the D gene is possibly TRBD1 (6 bases). The germline gives CDR1 SEHNR, CDR2 FQNEAQ (reference sequence). V lost 4 bases to trimming and J lost 1 base, with 13 bases between them. The CDR3 has 15 residues.

The chain joins TRBV6-1 to TRBJ2-7, with D hard to call. CDR3 length equals 11 residues. CDR1 and CDR2 (germline): MNHNS, SASEGT. V was clipped by 3 bases and J by 7 bases, with 7 bases between them. For the CDR3, the DNA is TGTGCCAGCAGTGACCCGACTGAGCAGTACTTC. It yields the protein CASSDPTEQYF.

This clonotype came up a few times. The chain couples TRBV7-9 to TRBJ2-5; maybe TRBD1 (6 bases). The V gene lost 7 bases and the J gene lost 5 bases, with 20 bases spanning the gap. From germline, CDR1 is SEHNR and CDR2 FQNEAQ (reference sequence). The CDR3 loop spans 15 amino acids. CDR3 DNA sequence: TGTGCCAGCAAACAGGGTGGGATAGATCACGAGACCCAGTACTTC. This translates into CASKQGGIDHETQYF.

This clonotype has a handful of counts. The V and J genes are TRBV4-1 and TRBJ2-5, with D perhaps matching TRBD2 (5 bases). The V gene's germline CDR1 is MGHRA and CDR2 YSYEKL. This CDR3 is 14 amino acids long. V was pared by 5 bases and J by 2 bases, with 12 bases between. The CDR3 nucleotides read TGCGCCAGCAGCGGATGGGGAGTTCAAGAGACCCAGTACTTC. Protein: CASSGWGVQETQYF.

The chain is built from TRBV6-2 or TRBV6-3 and TRBJ1-1; 8 bases are a match to TRBD1. The CDR3 is made up of 15 amino acids. Germline V gives CDR1 MNHEY, CDR2 SVGEGT. The V gene end was trimmed by 8 bases and the J gene end by 7 bases; junction bases not matched to a gene: 15. CDR3 sequence: CASGSPEQGVLEAFF. In DNA, the CDR3 is TGTGCCAGCGGCTCCCCTGAACAGGGGGTTCTTGAAGCTTTCTTT.

The sample holds a few counts of this clonotype. The rearrangement links TRBV9 to TRBJ2-1; 7 bases fit TRBD1. The V gene end was trimmed by 0 bases and the J gene end by 7 bases; junction bases not matched to a gene: 10. CDR3 length: 16 amino acids. The germline V gene encodes CDR1 SGDLS and CDR2 YYNGEE. In DNA form, the CDR3 reads TGTGCCAGCAGCGTAGCTTCCGTTGGCAGGGGGAATGAGCAGTTCTTC. Its translation: CASSVASVGRGNEQFF.

J is TRBJ2-7 and V is TRBV7-8; D is possibly TRBD1 (7 bases). The CDR3 extends over 14 amino acids. Germline CDR1 is SGHVS and CDR2 is FQNEAQ. The germline V and J ends were trimmed by 5 bases and 3 bases, with 14 bases remaining between them. The CDR3 reads CASSQGGTGYEQYF. The CDR3 coding sequence is TGTGCCAGCAGCCAGGGGGGAACGGGCTACGAGCAGTACTTC.

This rearrangement joins TRBV7-9 to TRBJ2-7, with D maybe TRBD1 (5 bases). The V end was cut by 7 bases, the J end by 3 bases, with 13 bases between. Germline V gene lookup returns CDR1 SEHNR and CDR2 FQNEAQ (reference sequence). This CDR3 contains 13 residues. The CDR3 DNA follows: TGTGCCAGCAAGGCCTCAGGGCTCTACGAGCAGTACTTC. Protein: CASKASGLYEQYF.

In this sample, this clonotype turned up many times. The chain joins TRBV24-1 to TRBJ2-1; 8 nucleotides align to TRBD2. J was trimmed by 3 bases and V by 0 bases; bases with no gene match: 3. This CDR3 contains 16 residues. Germline assignment: CDR1 KGHDR and CDR2 SFDVKD. CDR3 protein: CATSDLTSGLYNEQFF. The CDR3 DNA follows: TGTGCCACCAGTGATTTGACTAGCGGACTCTACAATGAGCAGTTCTTC.

The chain joins TRBV12-3 or TRBV12-4 to TRBJ2-5, with D unclear. This CDR3 is 12 amino acids long. V lost 5 bases, J lost 5 bases, and 9 bases lay in between. For the CDR3, the DNA is TGTGCCAGCAGTCAAGAGACCGAGACCCAGTACTTC. Translating gives CASSQETETQYF.

This clonotype was seen more than once but under ten times. This chain uses TRBV15 with TRBJ2-3; D gene ambiguous. Germline CDR1 LNHNV, CDR2 YYDKDF (reference sequence). CDR3 length: 13 residues. Trimming took 1 base from V and 0 from J, leaving 2 bases between them. CDR3 loop: CATSRGSTDTQYF. CDR3 in DNA: TGTGCCACCAGCAGAGGGAGCACAGATACGCAGTATTTT. Looking up the rest from reference TRBV15 and TRBJ2-3 gives the full variable domain: DAMVIQNPRYQVTQFGKPVTLSCSQTLNHNVMYWYQQKSSQAPKLLFHYYDKDFNNEADTPDNFQSRRPNTSFCFLDIRSPGLGDTAMYLCATSRGSTDTQYFGPGTRLTVL.

The J gene is TRBJ2-1, the V gene TRBV5-1, with a tentative D call TRBD2 (7 bases). Per germline, CDR1 SGHRS and CDR2 YFSETQ. Deletions cut 2 bases from V and 9 bases from J, with 15 bases between. This CDR3 region has 14 residues. The CDR3 nucleotides are TGCGCCAGCAGCTTTAAACGGGGGGCCGGTGAGCAGTTCTTC. Translating gives CASSFKRGAGEQFF.

In its sample, this clonotype was seen many times. The rearrangement joins TRBV18 to TRBJ1-1; D not resolved. Trimming took off 1 base at V and 1 base at J, with 7 bases between the two ends. Germline lookup yields CDR1 KGHSH and CDR2 LQKENI. The CDR3 is 14 residues long. The CDR3 coding sequence is TGTGCCAGCTCACCACGGACGGAGAACACTGAAGCTTTCTTT. Translation gives CASSPRTENTEAFF.

The chain recombines TRBV29-1 with TRBJ2-2; D tentatively fits TRBD1 or TRBD2 (5 bases each). CDR3 size: 15 residues. Trimming left V 3 bases short and J 4 bases short, with 15 bases between. The V gene's germline CDR1 is SQVTM and CDR2 ANQGSEA. CDR3 region: CSVEPGPAGTGELFF. CDR3 DNA sequence: TGCAGCGTTGAGCCGGGACCCGCGGGCACCGGGGAGCTGTTTTTT.

This clonotype was recorded a few times. This chain joins TRBV12-3 or TRBV12-4 and TRBJ2-6; D is unclear. The CDR3 is 14 residues long. Trimming cost V 5 bases and J 3 bases, with 8 bases left between them. CDR3 DNA: TGTGCCAGCAGTCCACCTGGTGGGGCCAACGTCCTGACTTTC. Encoded protein: CASSPPGGANVLTF.

The table lists this clonotype with many counts. The chain recombines TRBV5-6 with TRBJ2-5, with TRBD2 matching over 10 bases. The junction had 10 bases not matched to a gene; V was cut back by 3 bases and J by 5 bases. Looked up from germline, CDR1 is SGHDT and CDR2 is YYEEEE. This CDR3 comprises 16 residues. The CDR3 is CASSSNPGLARETQYF. CDR3 coding DNA: TGTGCCAGCAGCTCAAACCCGGGACTAGCGAGGGAGACCCAGTACTTC. Looking up the rest from reference TRBV5-6 and TRBJ2-5 gives the full variable domain: DAGVTQSPTHLIKTRGQQVTLRCSPKSGHDTVSWYQQALGQGPQFIFQYYEEEERQRGNFPDRFSGHQFPNYSSELNVNALLLGDSALYLCASSSNPGLARETQYFGPGTRLLVL.

This chain links TRBV6-2 or TRBV6-3 with TRBJ1-1; 11 nucleotides agree with TRBD1. Germline CDR1 is MNHEY and CDR2 is SVGEGT. The V gene end was trimmed by 6 bases and the J gene end by 5 bases; junction bases not matched to a gene: 2. The CDR3 totals 13 residues. The CDR3 DNA is TGTGCCAGCAGATGGGACAGGGGGACTGAAGCTTTCTTT. Its protein product is CASRWDRGTEAFF.